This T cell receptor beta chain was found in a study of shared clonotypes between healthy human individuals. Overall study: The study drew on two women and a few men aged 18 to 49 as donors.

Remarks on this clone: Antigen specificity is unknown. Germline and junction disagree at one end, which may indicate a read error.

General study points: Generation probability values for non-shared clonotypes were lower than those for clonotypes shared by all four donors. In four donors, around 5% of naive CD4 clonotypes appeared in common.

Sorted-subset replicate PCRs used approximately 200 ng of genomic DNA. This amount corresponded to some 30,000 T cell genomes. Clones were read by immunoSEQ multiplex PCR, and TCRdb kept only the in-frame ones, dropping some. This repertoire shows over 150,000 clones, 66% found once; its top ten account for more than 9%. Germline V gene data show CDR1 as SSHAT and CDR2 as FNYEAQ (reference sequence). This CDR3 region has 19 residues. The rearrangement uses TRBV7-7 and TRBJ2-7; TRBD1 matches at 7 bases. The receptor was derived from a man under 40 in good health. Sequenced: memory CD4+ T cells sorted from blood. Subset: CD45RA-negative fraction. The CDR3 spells CASSPCRLSSEKQGYEQYF. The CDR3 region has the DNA TGTGCTAGCAGCCCATGTAGGTTAAGCTCGGAGAAACAGGGGTACGAGCAGTACTTC.